The 24 T cell receptor beta chains in this list originate from one sample, sequenced in a study of T-cell memory formation after mild COVID-19. TCRdb used MiXCR to reprocess the 5' RACE reads, holding one entry per CDR3 protein. The sample has approximately 500,000 distinct CDR3 sequences, about 23% seen once. The sequenced sample consisted of PBMCs or a T cell subset sorted from them (not recorded which). The receptors shown here come from an adult woman who had mild COVID-19 (a few samples of this study predate the infection). Cell type and time point are not known.

This clonotype was observed at least ten times. The CDR3 is CASSPGGTAAYGYTF. CDR3 DNA: TGTGCCAGCTCACCCGGCGGGACGGCGGCCTATGGCTACACCTTC. The chain has TRBV18 and TRBJ1-2, with D possibly being TRBD1 (5 bases). The V end was cut by 3 bases, the J end by 4 bases, with 15 bases between. The germline V gene has CDR1 KGHSH and CDR2 LQKENI. This CDR3 contains 15 residues.

This clonotype was found a few times. This sequence joins TRBV24-1 and TRBJ2-7, with 9 positions matching TRBD1. The CDR3 has 14 residues. The V gene end was trimmed by 2 bases and the J gene end by 3 bases; junction bases not matched to a gene: 1. CDR1 KGHDR and CDR2 SFDVKD come from the germline V gene. The CDR3 spells CATSDWGQGYEQYF. The CDR3, as DNA: TGTGCCACCAGTGATTGGGGACAGGGCTACGAGCAGTACTTC.

In this sample, this clonotype turned up a few times. V gene TRBV6-6 combines with J gene TRBJ1-6, with 8 bases lining up with TRBD1. The junction had 12 bases not matched to a gene; V was cut back by 4 bases and J by 4 bases. This CDR3 region has 18 residues. The V gene's germline CDR1 is MNHNY and CDR2 SVGAGI (reference sequence). The CDR3 region is CASSSFQGARGYNSPLHF. Written as DNA, the CDR3 is TGTGCCAGCAGTTCATTCCAGGGGGCGCGGGGTTATAATTCACCCCTCCACTTT.

Many counts were recorded for this clonotype. The V gene is TRBV12-3 or TRBV12-4, the J gene TRBJ2-7; 10 nucleotides match TRBD1. CDR3 length: 14 residues. The J segment lost 4 bases and the V segment lost 4 bases, leaving 4 bases of the junction unmatched. The CDR3: CASSSGQGRYEQYF. In DNA, the CDR3 is TGTGCCAGCAGTTCGGGACAGGGGAGATACGAGCAGTACTTC.

This rearrangement joins TRBV7-9 to TRBJ2-2; D gene uncertain. CDR1 is SEHNR, CDR2 FQNEAQ, per germline (reference sequence). Trimming took 1 base from V and 10 from J, leaving 4 bases between them. This CDR3 has 11 amino acids. The CDR3 DNA reads TGTGCCAGCAGCTTAGTCCCGGAGCTGTTTTTT. This translates into CASSLVPELFF.

This chain joins TRBV11-2 and TRBJ2-7; TRBD2 aligns across 11 bases. J gave up 5 bases and V 1 base, and 4 bases lay outside the gene matches. CDR3 length: 15 amino acids. CDR1 is SGHAT and CDR2 is FQNNGV in the germline V gene. CDR3 amino acids: CASSLALAGVHEQYF. DNA for the CDR3: TGTGCCAGCAGCTTAGCACTAGCGGGGGTGCACGAGCAGTACTTC.

This clonotype was found once. The chain recombines TRBV30 with TRBJ1-1; the match to TRBD1 covers 7 bases. The CDR3 extends over 14 amino acids. V lost 4 bases and J lost 4; bases outside the gene matches: 9. CDR1 and CDR2 (germline): GTSNPN, SVGIG (reference sequence). The CDR3 protein is CAWNPTGDTTEAFF. The CDR3 region has the DNA TGTGCCTGGAATCCAACAGGGGATACCACTGAAGCTTTCTTT.

The chain couples TRBV25-1 to TRBJ1-6; no definite D call. V was pared by 5 bases and J by 11 bases, with 10 bases between. The CDR3 runs 12 residues. Per germline, CDR1 MGHDK and CDR2 SYGVNS. The CDR3 DNA follows: TGTGCCAGCAGTTTCGACCAGGCACCCCTCCACTTT. Protein product: CASSFDQAPLHF.

There are a few counts of this clonotype. The rearrangement uses TRBV7-2 and TRBJ2-3, with D possibly TRBD1 on 5 matching bases. V lost 0 bases to trimming and J lost 4 bases, with 14 bases between them. Germline V CDR1 and CDR2: SGHTA, FQGNSA. The CDR3 is 16 amino acids. This CDR3 is CASSLAARVGSDTQYF. The CDR3 region has the DNA TGTGCCAGCAGCTTAGCGGCCAGGGTTGGATCAGATACGCAGTATTTT.

The table lists this clonotype with many counts. The chain has TRBV5-1 and TRBJ2-2; unclear D gene. Trimming removed 1 base at V and 4 bases at J, with 11 bases between. CDR3 size: 15 residues. Germline V gives CDR1 SGHRS, CDR2 YFSETQ. The CDR3 here is CASSLQQVSTGELFF. CDR3 sequence (DNA): TGCGCCAGCAGCTTGCAGCAGGTCTCCACCGGGGAGCTGTTTTTT.

CDR3 nucleotide sequence: TGTGCCAGCAGTGATACCGGGACGACAGGAAACACCATATATTTT. Its protein product is CASSDTGTTGNTIYF. The rearrangement joins TRBV7-2 to TRBJ1-3; D is perhaps TRBD1 (5 bases). This CDR3 is built from 15 residues. The germline V gene encodes CDR1 SGHTA and CDR2 FQGNSA. V lost 6 bases, J lost 4 bases, and 16 bases lay in between.

J is TRBJ1-1 and V is TRBV20-1; D gene unclear. The germline V and J ends were trimmed by 3 bases and 2 bases, with 10 bases remaining between them. The CDR3 runs 13 residues. Germline V gives CDR1 DFQATT, CDR2 SNEGSKA (reference sequence). The chain's CDR3 is CSASSPSNTEAFF. Written as DNA, the CDR3 is TGCAGTGCTAGTAGCCCCTCCAACACTGAAGCTTTCTTT.

This chain joins TRBV11-2 and TRBJ2-3; D is possibly TRBD2 (6 bases). The CDR3 runs to 16 residues. V was trimmed by 6 bases and J by 2 bases, leaving 18 bases between them. Germline V gives CDR1 SGHAT, CDR2 FQNNGV. The CDR3 protein is CASSSLAAFPTDTQYF. The DNA of the CDR3 is TGTGCCAGCAGTTCCTTAGCGGCTTTCCCCACAGATACGCAGTATTTT.

The J gene is TRBJ2-7, the V gene TRBV12-3 or TRBV12-4; D possibly corresponds to TRBD1 (6 bases). This CDR3 region has 14 residues. V gave up 3 bases and J gave up 0 bases, with 9 bases separating them. Here the CDR3 DNA reads TGTGCCAGCAGTTTCCAGGACAGCTCCTACGAGCAGTACTTC. Protein product: CASSFQDSSYEQYF.

There are a few counts of this clonotype. The chain is built from TRBV7-6 and TRBJ2-3; perhaps TRBD1 as D (6 bases). The V gene lost 4 bases and the J gene lost 2 bases, with 13 bases spanning the gap. From germline, CDR1 is SGHVS and CDR2 FNYEAQ. The CDR3 contains 15 residues. DNA for the CDR3: TGTGCCAGCAGCTCCTCGGGACACAACACAGATACGCAGTATTTT. Residues: CASSSSGHNTDTQYF.

This clonotype was seen more than once but under ten times. This chain joins TRBV12-3 or TRBV12-4 and TRBJ1-4, with 7 bases that match TRBD1. The CDR3 sequence is 16 residues long. V shed 6 bases, J shed 0 bases, and the junction held 7 bases outside the gene matches. This chain's CDR3 is CASSLGQIATNEKLFF. The CDR3 region has the DNA TGTGCCAGCAGCTTGGGACAGATTGCAACTAATGAAAAACTGTTTTTT.

The rearrangement uses TRBV7-2 and TRBJ2-1; 8 bases line up with TRBD2. The CDR3 contains 17 residues. CDR1 is SGHTA and CDR2 is FQGNSA in the germline V gene. The junction had 15 bases not matched to a gene; V was cut back by 6 bases and J by 5 bases. The DNA for the CDR3 is TGTGCCAGCAGTCCCACCAGTAGGGCAGCGGGAGACAATGAGCAGTTCTTC. Its translation is CASSPTSRAAGDNEQFF.

J is TRBJ1-1 and V is TRBV12-3 or TRBV12-4, with 7 positions matching TRBD1. The CDR3 contains 14 residues. V was pared by 6 bases and J by 1 base, with 5 bases of the junction left unmatched. The CDR3 protein is CASRGQLGNTEAFF. CDR3 DNA: TGTGCCAGCAGGGGACAGTTGGGGAACACTGAAGCTTTCTTT.

The CDR3 nucleotides read TGTGCCAGCAGCCAAGAATGGGGGGAGCTGTTTTTT. Its protein product is CASSQEWGELFF. The rearrangement links TRBV14 to TRBJ2-2; D gene unclear. Trimming pared 0 bases from V and 8 bases from J, leaving 4 bases between. Looked up from germline, CDR1 is SGHDN and CDR2 is FVKESK. The CDR3 sequence is 12 residues long.

The V and J genes are TRBV20-1 and TRBJ2-5; a possible D gene is TRBD2 (6 bases). Germline CDR1 DFQATT, CDR2 SNEGSKA (reference sequence). The CDR3 has 11 amino acids. Trimming cost V 6 bases and J 5 bases, with 10 bases left between them. Here the CDR3 reads CSAARGETQYF. The CDR3 DNA sequence: TGCAGTGCCGCCCGGGGGGAGACCCAGTACTTC.

The V gene is TRBV12-3 or TRBV12-4, the J gene TRBJ1-2; D not resolved. The length of the CDR3 is 15 residues. Trimming shortened V by 2 bases and J by 8 bases, and 18 bases separated the two germline ends. CDR3 region: CASSLRLLPQLGYTF. The CDR3 nucleotides are TGTGCCAGCAGTTTACGACTACTGCCCCAACTGGGCTACACCTTC.

The genes are TRBV2 and TRBJ2-5, with D unresolved. Germline lookup yields CDR1 SNHLY and CDR2 FYNNEI. The CDR3 contains 15 residues. V shed 7 bases and J shed 4 bases, with 19 bases lying between them. CDR3: CASTPGTTGAETQYF. CDR3 nucleotides: TGTGCCAGCACCCCTGGCACCACCGGTGCAGAGACCCAGTACTTC.

This chain joins TRBV28 and TRBJ1-2, with 10 bases matching TRBD1. V lost 5 bases and J lost 1; bases outside the gene matches: 4. This CDR3 contains 15 residues. Germline values: CDR1 MDHEN, CDR2 SYDVKM. CDR3 coding DNA: TGTGCCAGCAGTGCCGACAGGGGGCTTAACTATGGCTACACCTTC. Translated, it gives CASSADRGLNYGYTF.

The rearrangement links TRBV6-1 to TRBJ1-5, with D maybe TRBD1 (5 bases). The CDR3 runs to 13 residues. Trimming stripped 7 bases from V and 3 bases from J, with 10 bases between. From germline, CDR1 is MNHNS and CDR2 SASEGT. The CDR3 region is CASIRGVNQPQHF. The CDR3 bases are TGTGCCAGCATTAGAGGGGTCAATCAGCCCCAGCATTTT.